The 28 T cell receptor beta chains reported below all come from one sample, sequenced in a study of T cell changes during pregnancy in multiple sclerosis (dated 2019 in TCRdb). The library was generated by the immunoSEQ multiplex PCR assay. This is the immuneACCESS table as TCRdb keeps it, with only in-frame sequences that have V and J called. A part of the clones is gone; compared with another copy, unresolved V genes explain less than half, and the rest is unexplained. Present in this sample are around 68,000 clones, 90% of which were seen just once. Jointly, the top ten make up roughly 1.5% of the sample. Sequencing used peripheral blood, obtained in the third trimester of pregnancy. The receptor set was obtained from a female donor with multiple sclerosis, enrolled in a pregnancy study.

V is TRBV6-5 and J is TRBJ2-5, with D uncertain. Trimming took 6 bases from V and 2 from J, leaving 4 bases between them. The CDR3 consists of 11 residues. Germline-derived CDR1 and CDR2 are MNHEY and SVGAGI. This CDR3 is CASSRQETQYF. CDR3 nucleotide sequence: TGTGCCAGCAGCAGACAAGAGACCCAGTACTTC.

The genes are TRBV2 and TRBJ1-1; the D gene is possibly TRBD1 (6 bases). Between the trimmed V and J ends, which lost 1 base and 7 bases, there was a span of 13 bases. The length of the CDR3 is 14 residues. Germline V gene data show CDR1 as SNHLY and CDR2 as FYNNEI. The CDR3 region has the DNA TGTGCCAGCAGTGAAGTGACAGGCTACTATGAAGCTTTCTTT. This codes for CASSEVTGYYEAFF.

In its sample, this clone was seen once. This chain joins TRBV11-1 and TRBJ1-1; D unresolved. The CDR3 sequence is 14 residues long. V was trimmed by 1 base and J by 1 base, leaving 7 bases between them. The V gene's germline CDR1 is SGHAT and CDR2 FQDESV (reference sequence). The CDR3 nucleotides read TGTGCCAGCAGCTTAGACAGCGGGAACACTGAAGCTTTCTTT. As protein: CASSLDSGNTEAFF.

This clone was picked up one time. Here the CDR3 reads CASSYLRGGQETQYF. The CDR3 nucleotides are TGTGCCAGCAGCTATCTACGGGGGGGTCAAGAGACCCAGTACTTC. The V call is TRBV7-2, the J call TRBJ2-5; 8 bases fit TRBD2. The germline gives CDR1 SGHTA, CDR2 FQGNSA. The ends lost 4 bases at V and 2 bases at J; junction bases unmatched: 6. The CDR3 consists of 15 residues.

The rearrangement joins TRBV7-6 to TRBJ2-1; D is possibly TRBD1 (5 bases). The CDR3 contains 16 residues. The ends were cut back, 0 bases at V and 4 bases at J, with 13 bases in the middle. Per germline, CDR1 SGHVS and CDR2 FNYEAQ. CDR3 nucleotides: TGTGCCAGCAGCTTAGCGTGGGGCAAAAAATACAATGAGCAGTTCTTC. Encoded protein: CASSLAWGKKYNEQFF. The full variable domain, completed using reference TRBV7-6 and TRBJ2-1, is GAGVSQSPRYKVTKRGQDVALRCDPISGHVSLYWYRQALGQGPEFLTYFNYEAQQDKSGLPNDRFSAERPEGSISTLTIQRTEQRDSAMYRCASSLAWGKKYNEQFFGPGTRLTVL.

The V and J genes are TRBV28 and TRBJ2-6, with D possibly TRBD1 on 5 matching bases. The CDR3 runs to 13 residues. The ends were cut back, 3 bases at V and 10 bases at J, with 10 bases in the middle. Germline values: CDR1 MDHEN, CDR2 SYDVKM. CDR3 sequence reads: CASSFPGHNVLTF. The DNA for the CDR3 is TGTGCCAGCAGTTTTCCCGGACATAACGTCCTGACTTTC.

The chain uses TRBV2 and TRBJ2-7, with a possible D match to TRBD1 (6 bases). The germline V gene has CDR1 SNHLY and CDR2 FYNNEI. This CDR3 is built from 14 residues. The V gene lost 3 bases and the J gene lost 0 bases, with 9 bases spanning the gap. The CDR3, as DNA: TGTGCCAGCAGTGAGGCCAGGGGCTCCTACGAGCAGTACTTC. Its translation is CASSEARGSYEQYF.

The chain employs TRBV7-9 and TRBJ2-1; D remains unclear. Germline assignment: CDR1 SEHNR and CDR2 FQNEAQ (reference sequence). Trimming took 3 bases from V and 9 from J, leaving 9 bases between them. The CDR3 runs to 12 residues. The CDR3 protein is CASSFVLSEQFF. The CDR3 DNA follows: TGTGCCAGCAGCTTCGTCCTGAGTGAGCAGTTCTTC. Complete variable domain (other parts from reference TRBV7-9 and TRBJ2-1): DTGVSQNPRHKITKRGQNVTFRCDPISEHNRLYWYRQTLGQGPEFLTYFQNEAQLEKSRLLSDRFSAERPKGSFSTLEIQRTEQGDSAMYLCASSFVLSEQFFGPGTRLTVL.

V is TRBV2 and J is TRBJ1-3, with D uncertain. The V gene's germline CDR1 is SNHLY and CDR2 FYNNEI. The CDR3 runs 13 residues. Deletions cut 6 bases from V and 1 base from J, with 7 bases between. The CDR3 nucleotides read TGTGCCAGCAGATTCACTTCTGGAAACACCATATATTTT. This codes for CASRFTSGNTIYF.

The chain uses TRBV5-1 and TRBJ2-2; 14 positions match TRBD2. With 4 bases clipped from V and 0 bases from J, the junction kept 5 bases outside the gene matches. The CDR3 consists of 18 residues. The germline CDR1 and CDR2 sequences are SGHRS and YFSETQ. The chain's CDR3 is CASSPGTSGSANTGELFF. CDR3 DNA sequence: TGCGCCAGCAGCCCCGGGACTAGCGGGAGTGCGAACACCGGGGAGCTGTTTTTT.

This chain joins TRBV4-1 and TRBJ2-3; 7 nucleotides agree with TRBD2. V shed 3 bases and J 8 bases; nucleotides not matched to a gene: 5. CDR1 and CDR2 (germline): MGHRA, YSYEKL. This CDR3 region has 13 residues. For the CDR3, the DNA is TGCGCCAGCAGCCACGTCAGCGGGGCTACGCAGTATTTT. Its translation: CASSHVSGATQYF.

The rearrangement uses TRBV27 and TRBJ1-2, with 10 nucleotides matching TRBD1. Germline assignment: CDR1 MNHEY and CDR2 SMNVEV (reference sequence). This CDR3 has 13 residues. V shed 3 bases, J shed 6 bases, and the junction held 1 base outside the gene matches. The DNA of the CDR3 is TGTGCCAGCAGTTTTGGGACAGGGGATGGCTACACCTTC. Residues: CASSFGTGDGYTF.

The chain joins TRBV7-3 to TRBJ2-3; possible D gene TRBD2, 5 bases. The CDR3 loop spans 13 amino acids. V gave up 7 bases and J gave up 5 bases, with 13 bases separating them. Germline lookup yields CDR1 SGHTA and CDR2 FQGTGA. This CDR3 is CASTRGGRDTQYF. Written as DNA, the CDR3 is TGTGCCAGCACCCGAGGTGGGAGAGATACGCAGTATTTT.

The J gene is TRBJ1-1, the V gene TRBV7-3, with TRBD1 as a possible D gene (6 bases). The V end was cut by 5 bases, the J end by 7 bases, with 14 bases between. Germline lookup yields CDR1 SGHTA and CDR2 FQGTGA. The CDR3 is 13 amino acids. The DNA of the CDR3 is TGTGCCAGCAGCCCCCAGGGGACTAGTGAAGCTTTCTTT. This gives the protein CASSPQGTSEAFF.

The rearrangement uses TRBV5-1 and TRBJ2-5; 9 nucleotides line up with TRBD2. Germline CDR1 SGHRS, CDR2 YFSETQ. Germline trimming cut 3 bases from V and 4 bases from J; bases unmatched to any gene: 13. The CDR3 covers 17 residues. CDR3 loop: CASSSASLQAGGETQYF. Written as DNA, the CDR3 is TGCGCCAGCAGCTCCGCTTCCCTCCAAGCGGGAGGAGAGACCCAGTACTTC.

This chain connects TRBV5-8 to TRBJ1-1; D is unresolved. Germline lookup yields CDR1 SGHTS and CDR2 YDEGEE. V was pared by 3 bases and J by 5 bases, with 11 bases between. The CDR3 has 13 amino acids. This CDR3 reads CASSSDMGTEAFF. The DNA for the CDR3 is TGTGCCAGCAGCTCCGACATGGGTACTGAAGCTTTCTTT.

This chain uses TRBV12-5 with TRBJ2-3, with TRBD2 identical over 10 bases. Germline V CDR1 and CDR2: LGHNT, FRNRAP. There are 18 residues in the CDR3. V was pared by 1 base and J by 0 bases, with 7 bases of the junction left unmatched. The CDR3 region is CASGLGIWTSGSTDTQYF. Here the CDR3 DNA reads TGTGCTAGTGGTTTGGGGATCTGGACTAGCGGTAGCACAGATACGCAGTATTTT.

The CDR3 loop is CASSPLAGAYEQYF. The CDR3 coding sequence is TGTGCCAGCAGCCCACTAGCGGGGGCCTACGAGCAGTACTTC. This chain connects TRBV5-6 to TRBJ2-7, with TRBD2 matching 11 bases. V shed 4 bases, J shed 2 bases, and the junction held 2 bases outside the gene matches. Germline CDR1 and CDR2: SGHDT and YYEEEE. The CDR3 totals 14 residues.

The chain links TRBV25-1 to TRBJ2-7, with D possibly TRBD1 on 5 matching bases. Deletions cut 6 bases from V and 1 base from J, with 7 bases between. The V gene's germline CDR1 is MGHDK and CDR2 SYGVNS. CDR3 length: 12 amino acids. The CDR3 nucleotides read TGTGCCAGCAGCGACAGATCCTACGAGCAGTACTTC. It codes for CASSDRSYEQYF.

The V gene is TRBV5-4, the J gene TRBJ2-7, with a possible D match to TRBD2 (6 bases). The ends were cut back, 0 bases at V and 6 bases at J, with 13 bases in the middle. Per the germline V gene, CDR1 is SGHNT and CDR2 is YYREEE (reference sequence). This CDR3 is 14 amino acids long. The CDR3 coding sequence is TGTGCCAGCAGCTTGGCCGGAGGGGAGGCCGAGCAGTACTTC. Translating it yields CASSLAGGEAEQYF.

This chain's CDR3 is CASSLSTGMGDQPQHF. CDR3 DNA sequence: TGTGCCAGCAGCTTATCAACAGGGATGGGGGATCAGCCCCAGCATTTT. J is TRBJ1-5 and V is TRBV7-2; D is possibly TRBD1 (6 bases). V was cut by 2 bases and J by 5 bases, with 16 bases left in between. The germline V gene encodes CDR1 SGHTA and CDR2 FQGNSA. The CDR3 loop spans 16 amino acids.

CDR3 loop: CASSSWGRHKFF. DNA for the CDR3: TGTGCCAGCAGCTCGTGGGGCCGGCACAAGTTTTTT. V usage is TRBV5-6 and J usage is TRBJ1-4; possibly TRBD1 for D (5 bases). Germline CDR1 is SGHDT and CDR2 is YYEEEE. The CDR3 spans 12 residues. V was cut by 3 bases and J by 16 bases, with 16 bases left in between. Filled out from reference TRBV5-6 and TRBJ1-4, the complete variable domain reads DAGVTQSPTHLIKTRGQQVTLRCSPKSGHDTVSWYQQALGQGPQFIFQYYEEEERQRGNFPDRFSGHQFPNYSSELNVNALLLGDSALYLCASSSWGRHKFFGSGTQLSVL.

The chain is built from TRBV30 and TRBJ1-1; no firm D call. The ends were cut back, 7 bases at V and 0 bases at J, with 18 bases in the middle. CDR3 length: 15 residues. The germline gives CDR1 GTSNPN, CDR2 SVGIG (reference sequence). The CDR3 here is CALTSPSGMNTEAFF. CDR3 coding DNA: TGTGCCTTAACCTCACCATCGGGGATGAACACTGAAGCTTTCTTT.

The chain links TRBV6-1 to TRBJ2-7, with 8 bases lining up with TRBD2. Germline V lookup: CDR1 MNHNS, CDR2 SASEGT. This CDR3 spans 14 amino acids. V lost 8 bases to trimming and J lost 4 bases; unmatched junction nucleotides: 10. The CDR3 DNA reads TGTGCCAGCCTTCTTAGCGGGAAGTTATACGAGCAGTACTTC. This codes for CASLLSGKLYEQYF.

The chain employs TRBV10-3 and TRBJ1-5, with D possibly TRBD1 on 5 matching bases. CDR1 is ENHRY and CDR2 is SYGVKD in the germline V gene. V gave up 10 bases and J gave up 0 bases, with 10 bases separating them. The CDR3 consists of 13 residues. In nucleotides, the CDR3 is TGTGCCACGACAGAGAATAGCAATCAGCCCCAGCATTTT. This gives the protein CATTENSNQPQHF.

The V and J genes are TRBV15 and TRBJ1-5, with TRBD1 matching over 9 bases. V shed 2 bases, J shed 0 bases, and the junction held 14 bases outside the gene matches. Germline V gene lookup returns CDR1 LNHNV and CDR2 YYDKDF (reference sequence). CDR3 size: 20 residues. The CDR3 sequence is CATSRLEPGQGIDSNQPQHF. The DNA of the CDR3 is TGTGCCACCAGCAGACTTGAACCGGGACAGGGAATAGATAGCAATCAGCCCCAGCATTTT.

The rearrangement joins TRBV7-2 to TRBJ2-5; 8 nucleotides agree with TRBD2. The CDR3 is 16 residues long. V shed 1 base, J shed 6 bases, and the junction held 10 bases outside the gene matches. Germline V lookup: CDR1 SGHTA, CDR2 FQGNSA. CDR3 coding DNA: TGTGCCAGCAGCTTAGTTTCCCGGGGGGGCATTAAGACCCAGTACTTC. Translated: CASSLVSRGGIKTQYF.

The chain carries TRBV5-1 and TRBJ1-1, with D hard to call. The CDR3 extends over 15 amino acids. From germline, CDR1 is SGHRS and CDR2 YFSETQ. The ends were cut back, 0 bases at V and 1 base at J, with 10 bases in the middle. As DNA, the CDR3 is TGCGCCAGCAGCTTGGTCCGCAACTGGAACACTGAAGCTTTCTTT. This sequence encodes CASSLVRNWNTEAFF. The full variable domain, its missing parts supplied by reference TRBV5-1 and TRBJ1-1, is KAGVTQTPRYLIKTRGQQVTLSCSPISGHRSVSWYQQTPGQGLQFLFEYFSETQRNKGNFPGRFSGRQFSNSRSEMNVSTLELGDSALYLCASSLVRNWNTEAFFGQGTRLTVV.